This TCR beta chain originates from a study of T cell changes during pregnancy in multiple sclerosis. The CDR3 is 15 amino acids. Between the trimmed V and J ends, which lost 6 bases and 3 bases, there was a span of 18 bases. Germline assignment: CDR1 SQVTM and CDR2 ANQGSEA. Assay: immunoSEQ multiplex PCR; the TCRdb copy retains only in-frame clones and omits some. The profile covers some 97,000 clones, with around 94% appearing a single time and 1% to 1.5% taken by the ten largest. The chain links TRBV29-1 to TRBJ1-3; tentatively, D is TRBD1 (6 bases). Here the sequenced sample was peripheral blood, taken in the second trimester of pregnancy. The clonotype comes from a female donor with multiple sclerosis, enrolled in a pregnancy study. CDR3 sequence: CSVNRRGGNGNTIYF. In DNA, the CDR3 is TGCAGCGTGAACCGGAGAGGGGGAAATGGAAACACCATATATTTT.